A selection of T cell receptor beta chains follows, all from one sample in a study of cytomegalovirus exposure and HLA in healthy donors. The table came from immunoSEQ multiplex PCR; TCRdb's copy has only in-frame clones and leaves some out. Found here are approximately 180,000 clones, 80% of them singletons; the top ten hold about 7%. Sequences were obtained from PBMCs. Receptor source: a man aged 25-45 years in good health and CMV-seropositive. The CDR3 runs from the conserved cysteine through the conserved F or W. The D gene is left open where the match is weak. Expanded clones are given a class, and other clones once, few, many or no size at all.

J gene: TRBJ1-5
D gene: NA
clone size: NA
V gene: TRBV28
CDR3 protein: CASSVEGSRGNQPQHF
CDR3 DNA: TGTGCCAGCAGCGTGGAGGGATCCAGGGGCAATCAGCCCCAGCATTTT

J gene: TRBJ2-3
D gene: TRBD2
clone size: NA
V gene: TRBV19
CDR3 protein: CASRTGVQRGWADTQYF
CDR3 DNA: TGTGCCAGTAGAACCGGGGTGCAGCGGGGGTGGGCAGATACGCAGTATTTT

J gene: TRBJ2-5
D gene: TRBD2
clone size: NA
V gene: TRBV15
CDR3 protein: CATDPSGGETQYF
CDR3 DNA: TGTGCCACCGACCCTAGCGGGGGAGAGACCCAGTACTTC

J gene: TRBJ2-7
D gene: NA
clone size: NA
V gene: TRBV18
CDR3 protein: CASSGRVAGAGSYEQYF
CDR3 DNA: TGTGCCAGCTCAGGCAGGGTTGCTGGAGCTGGGTCCTACGAGCAGTACTTC

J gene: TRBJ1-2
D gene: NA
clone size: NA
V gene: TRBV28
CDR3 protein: CASSLKGMSGYTF
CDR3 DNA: TGTGCCAGCAGTTTAAAGGGGATGAGTGGCTACACCTTC

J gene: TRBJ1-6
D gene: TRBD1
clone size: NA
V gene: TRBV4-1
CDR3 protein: CASSPIPGQGNSPLHF
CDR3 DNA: TGCGCCAGCAGCCCCATTCCGGGACAGGGGAATTCACCCCTCCACTTT

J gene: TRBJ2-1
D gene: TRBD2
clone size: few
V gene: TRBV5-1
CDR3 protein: CASSLGGSGRNEQFF
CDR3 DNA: TGCGCCAGCAGCTTGGGCGGTAGCGGGAGGAATGAGCAGTTCTTC

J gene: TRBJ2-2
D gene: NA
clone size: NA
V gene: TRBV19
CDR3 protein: CASSPLSANTGELFF
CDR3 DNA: TGTGCCAGTAGCCCTCTTTCAGCGAACACCGGGGAGCTGTTTTTT

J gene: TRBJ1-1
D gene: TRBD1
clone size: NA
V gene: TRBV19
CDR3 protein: CASSIRGHTEAFF
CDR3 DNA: TGTGCCAGTAGTATAAGGGGGCACACTGAAGCTTTCTTT

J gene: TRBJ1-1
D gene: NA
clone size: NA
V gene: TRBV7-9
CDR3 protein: CASSMPGAGAEAFF
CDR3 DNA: TGTGCCAGCAGCATGCCGGGAGCCGGCGCTGAAGCTTTCTTT

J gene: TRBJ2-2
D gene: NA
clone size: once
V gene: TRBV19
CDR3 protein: CASTGQTNTGELFF
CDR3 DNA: TGTGCCAGTACTGGACAAACGAACACCGGGGAGCTGTTTTTT

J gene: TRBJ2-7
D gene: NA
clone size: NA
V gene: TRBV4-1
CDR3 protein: CASSQVPALASEQYF
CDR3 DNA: TGCGCCAGCAGCCAAGTCCCGGCGCTAGCGAGCGAGCAGTACTTC

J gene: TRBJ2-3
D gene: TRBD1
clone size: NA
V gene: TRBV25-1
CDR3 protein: CASSEGTDLSTDTQYF
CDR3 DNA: TGTGCCAGCAGTGAGGGGACAGACCTTAGCACAGATACGCAGTATTTT

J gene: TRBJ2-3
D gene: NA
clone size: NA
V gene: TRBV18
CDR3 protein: CASSPPSLDTQYF
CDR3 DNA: TGTGCCAGCTCACCACCGTCCCTGGATACGCAGTATTTT

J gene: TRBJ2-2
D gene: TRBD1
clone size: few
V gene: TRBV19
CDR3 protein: CASTMQGASGELFF
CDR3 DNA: TGTGCCAGTACCATGCAGGGGGCGAGCGGGGAGCTGTTTTTT

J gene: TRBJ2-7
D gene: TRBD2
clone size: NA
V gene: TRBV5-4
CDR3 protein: CASSLAGDSGGPRF
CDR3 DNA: TGTGCCAGCAGCTTGGCCGGTGATAGCGGGGGGCCCCGATTC

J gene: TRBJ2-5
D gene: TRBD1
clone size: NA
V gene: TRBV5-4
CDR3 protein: CASSRDRVSETQYF
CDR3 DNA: TGTGCCAGCAGCCGGGACAGGGTGTCAGAGACCCAGTACTTC

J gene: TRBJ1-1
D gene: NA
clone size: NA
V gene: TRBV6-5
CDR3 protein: CASRLQGGSTEAFF
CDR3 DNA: TGTGCCAGCAGACTACAGGGCGGGAGTACTGAAGCTTTCTTT

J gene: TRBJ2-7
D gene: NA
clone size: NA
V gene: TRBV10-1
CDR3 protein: CASSSDSYEQYF
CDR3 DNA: TGCGCCAGCAGCTCAGACAGCTACGAGCAGTACTTC

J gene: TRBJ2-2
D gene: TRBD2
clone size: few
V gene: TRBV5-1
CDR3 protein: CASRLAGNTGELFF
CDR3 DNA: TGCGCCAGCCGACTAGCCGGGAACACCGGGGAGCTGTTTTTT

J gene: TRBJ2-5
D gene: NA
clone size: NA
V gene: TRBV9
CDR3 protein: CASSVGTGQETQYF
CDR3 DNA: TGTGCCAGCAGCGTAGGAACGGGGCAAGAGACCCAGTACTTC

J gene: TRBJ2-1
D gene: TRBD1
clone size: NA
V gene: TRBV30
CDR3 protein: CAWSVTGGTYNEQFF
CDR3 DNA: TGTGCCTGGAGTGTAACAGGGGGCACCTACAATGAGCAGTTCTTC

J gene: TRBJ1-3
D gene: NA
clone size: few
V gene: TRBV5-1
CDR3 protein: CASSLGRAGNTIYF
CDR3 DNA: TGCGCCAGCAGCTTGGGCAGGGCTGGAAACACCATATATTTT

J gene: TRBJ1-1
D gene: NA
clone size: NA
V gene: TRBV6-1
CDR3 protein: CASTEGGAEAFF
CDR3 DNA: TGTGCCAGCACCGAGGGTGGGGCTGAAGCTTTCTTT

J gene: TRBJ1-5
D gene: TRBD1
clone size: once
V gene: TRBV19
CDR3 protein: CASSISPGTGDQPQHF
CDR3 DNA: TGTGCCAGTAGTATCTCCCCGGGGACAGGGGATCAGCCCCAGCATTTT

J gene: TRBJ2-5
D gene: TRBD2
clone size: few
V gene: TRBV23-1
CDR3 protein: CASSQSSGTSGSVETQYF
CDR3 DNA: TGCGCCAGCAGTCAATCGTCCGGGACTAGCGGGAGTGTGGAGACCCAGTACTTC

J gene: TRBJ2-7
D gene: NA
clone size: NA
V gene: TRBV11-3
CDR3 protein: CASSLARYLPRYEQYF
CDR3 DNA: TGTGCCAGCAGCTTAGCCCGGTATCTACCGCGCTACGAGCAGTACTTC

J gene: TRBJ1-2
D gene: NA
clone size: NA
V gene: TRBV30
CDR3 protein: CAWKVGGLGYTF
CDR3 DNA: TGTGCCTGGAAGGTGGGGGGGCTTGGCTACACCTTC

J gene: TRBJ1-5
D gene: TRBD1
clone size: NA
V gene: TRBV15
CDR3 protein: CATSRGQGQVNQPQHF
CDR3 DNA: TGTGCCACCAGCAGAGGACAGGGGCAAGTCAATCAGCCCCAGCATTTT

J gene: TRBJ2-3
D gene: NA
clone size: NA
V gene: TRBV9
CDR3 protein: CASSTRGTDTQYF
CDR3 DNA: TGTGCCAGCAGCACTAGGGGCACAGATACGCAGTATTTT

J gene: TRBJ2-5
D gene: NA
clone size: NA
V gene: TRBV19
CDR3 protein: CASSSISLRARLQETQYF
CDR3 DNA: TGTGCCAGTAGTAGTATATCGCTCCGGGCAAGACTACAAGAGACCCAGTACTTC

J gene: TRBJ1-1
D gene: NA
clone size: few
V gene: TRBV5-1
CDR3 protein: CASSLGGDEAFF
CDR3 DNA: TGCGCCAGCAGCTTGGGGGGGGATGAAGCTTTCTTT

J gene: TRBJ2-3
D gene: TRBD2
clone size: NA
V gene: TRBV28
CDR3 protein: CASSLHGLGSTDTQYF
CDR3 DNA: TGTGCCAGCAGTTTACACGGACTAGGTAGCACAGATACGCAGTATTTT

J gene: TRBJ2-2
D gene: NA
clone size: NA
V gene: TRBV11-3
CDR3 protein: CASSLTVVIAGELFF
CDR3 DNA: TGTGCCAGCAGCCTGACAGTAGTTATCGCCGGGGAGCTGTTTTTT

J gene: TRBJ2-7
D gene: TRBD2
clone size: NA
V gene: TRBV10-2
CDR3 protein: CASSEPGLAGGNTYEQYF
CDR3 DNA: TGCGCCAGCAGTGAGCCCGGACTAGCGGGAGGAAATACCTACGAGCAGTACTTC

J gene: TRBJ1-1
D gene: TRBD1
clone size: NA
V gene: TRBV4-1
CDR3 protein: CASSQRGTADTEAFF
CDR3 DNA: TGCGCCAGCAGCCAGAGGGGGACAGCCGACACTGAAGCCTTCTTT

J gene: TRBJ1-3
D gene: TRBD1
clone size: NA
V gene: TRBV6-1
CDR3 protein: CASSTRDSEGNTIYF
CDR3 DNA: TGTGCCAGCAGCACCCGGGACAGCGAGGGAAACACCATATATTTT

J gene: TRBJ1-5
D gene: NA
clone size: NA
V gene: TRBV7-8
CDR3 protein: CASSSIGTTLSLVNQPQHF
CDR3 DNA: TGTGCCAGCAGCAGTATAGGGACTACACTCTCTTTAGTCAATCAGCCCCAGCATTTT

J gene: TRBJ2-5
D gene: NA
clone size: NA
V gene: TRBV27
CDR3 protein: CASRVQGDASIETQYF
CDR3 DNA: TGTGCCAGCAGGGTTCAGGGTGACGCCTCCATAGAGACCCAGTACTTC

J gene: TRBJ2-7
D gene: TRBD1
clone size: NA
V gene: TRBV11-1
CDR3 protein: CASSRDRARRRILYEQYF
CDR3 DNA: TGTGCCAGCAGCCGGGACAGGGCCCGCCGCCGCATACTCTACGAGCAGTACTTC

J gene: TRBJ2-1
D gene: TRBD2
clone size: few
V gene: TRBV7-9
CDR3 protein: CASSLMGLANYNEQFF
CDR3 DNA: TGTGCCAGCAGCTTGATGGGACTAGCGAACTACAATGAGCAGTTCTTC

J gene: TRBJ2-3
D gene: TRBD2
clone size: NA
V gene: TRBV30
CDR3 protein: CASAEGTSYTQYF
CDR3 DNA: TGTGCCTCCGCCGAGGGGACTAGCTATACGCAGTATTTT

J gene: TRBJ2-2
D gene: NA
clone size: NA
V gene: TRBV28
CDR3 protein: CASRTPGLAYTGELFF
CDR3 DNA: TGTGCCAGCAGAACTCCGGGACTGGCGTACACCGGGGAGCTGTTTTTT

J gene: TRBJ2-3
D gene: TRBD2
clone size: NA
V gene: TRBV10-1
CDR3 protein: CASSGSGRTDTQYF
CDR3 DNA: TGCGCCAGCAGTGGATCCGGGAGGACAGATACGCAGTATTTT

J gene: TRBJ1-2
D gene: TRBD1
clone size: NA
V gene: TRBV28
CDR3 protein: CASSSGTDHDGYTF
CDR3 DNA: TGTGCCAGCAGTTCGGGGACAGATCATGATGGCTACACCTTC

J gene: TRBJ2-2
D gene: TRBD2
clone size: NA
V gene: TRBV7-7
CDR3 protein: CATQGGVRDTGELFF
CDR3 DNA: TGTGCCACCCAGGGAGGGGTGCGTGACACCGGGGAGCTGTTTTTT

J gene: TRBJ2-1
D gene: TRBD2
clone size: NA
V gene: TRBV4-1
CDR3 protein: CASSQRGLAGHNEQFF
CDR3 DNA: TGCGCCAGCAGCCAAAGGGGGCTAGCGGGGCACAATGAGCAGTTCTTC

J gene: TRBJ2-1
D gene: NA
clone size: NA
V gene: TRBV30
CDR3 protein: CAWSVQELEYNEQFF
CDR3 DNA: TGTGCCTGGAGTGTACAGGAGCTTGAATACAATGAGCAGTTCTTC

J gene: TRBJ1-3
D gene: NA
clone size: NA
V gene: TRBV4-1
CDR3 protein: CASSRLPGFSGNTIYF
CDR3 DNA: TGCGCCAGCAGCCGACTTCCAGGGTTCTCTGGAAACACCATATATTTT

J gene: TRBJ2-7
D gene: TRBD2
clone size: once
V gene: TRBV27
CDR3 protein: CASSLGPSGIYEQYF
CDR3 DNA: TGTGCCAGCAGTTTAGGGCCTAGCGGGATTTACGAGCAGTACTTC